The 8 T cell receptor beta chains listed next were all sequenced from one sample in a study of blood T cell repertoires in COVID-19. Sequenced by immunoSEQ multiplex PCR; TCRdb stores in-frame clones only, minus some. The profile shows approximately 280,000 clones, about 90% of them singletons. The material sequenced was peripheral blood. These TCRs come from a woman between 25 and 40 years old who had recovered from COVID-19.

The chain employs TRBV10-3 and TRBJ2-2; D is possibly TRBD2 (6 bases). This CDR3 is 14 amino acids long. Trimming took 7 bases from V and 5 from J, leaving 14 bases between them. The germline V gene encodes CDR1 ENHRY and CDR2 SYGVKD. The CDR3 bases are TGTGCCATCATTGCGGGAAATGGAACCGGGGAGCTGTTTTTT. Protein sequence: CAIIAGNGTGELFF.

The chain has TRBV27 and TRBJ2-7, with 11 bases lining up with TRBD1. Per the germline V gene, CDR1 is MNHEY and CDR2 is SMNVEV (reference sequence). The J segment lost 3 bases and the V segment lost 4 bases, leaving 2 bases of the junction unmatched. The CDR3 totals 14 residues. CDR3 loop: CASSWGTGGYEQYF. The DNA of the CDR3 is TGTGCCAGCAGTTGGGGGACAGGGGGCTACGAGCAGTACTTC.

J is TRBJ2-7 and V is TRBV2; TRBD2 aligns across 8 bases. Germline V gives CDR1 SNHLY, CDR2 FYNNEI. The CDR3 is 14 amino acids. V shed 6 bases and J 6 bases; nucleotides not matched to a gene: 10. Written as DNA, the CDR3 is TGTGCCAGCAGCAGGGTAGCGGGAAATTCCGAGCAGTACTTC. This gives the protein CASSRVAGNSEQYF.

The chain has TRBV11-2 and TRBJ2-7, with 9 bases matching TRBD2. Trimming cost V 5 bases and J 0 bases; bases outside gene matches: 5. Germline V gene lookup returns CDR1 SGHAT and CDR2 FQNNGV. CDR3 length: 15 residues. CDR3 region: CASSRQTSGSYEQYF. The DNA for the CDR3 is TGTGCCAGCAGCCGTCAGACTAGCGGCTCCTACGAGCAGTACTTC. The full variable domain, completed using reference TRBV11-2 and TRBJ2-7, is EAGVAQSPRYKIIEKRQSVAFWCNPISGHATLYWYQQILGQGPKLLIQFQNNGVVDDSQLPKDRFSAERLKGVDSTLKIQPAKLEDSAVYLCASSRQTSGSYEQYFGPGTRLTVT.

The chain uses TRBV10-3 and TRBJ2-2, with D possibly TRBD1 on 6 matching bases. The CDR3 sequence is 15 residues long. Trimming pared 2 bases from V and 3 bases from J, leaving 10 bases between. CDR1 and CDR2 from the germline V gene are ENHRY and SYGVKD. The CDR3 region is CAISEPRGDTGELFF. CDR3 coding DNA: TGTGCCATCAGTGAGCCCAGGGGCGACACCGGGGAGCTGTTTTTT.

The chain recombines TRBV2 with TRBJ1-3, with D maybe TRBD1 (5 bases). The CDR3 consists of 15 residues. Trimming took 8 bases from V and 1 from J, leaving 15 bases between them. CDR1 is SNHLY and CDR2 is FYNNEI in the germline V gene. In DNA form, the CDR3 reads TGTGCCAGCGGGCGACAGAAATCATCTGGAAACACCATATATTTT. This codes for CASGRQKSSGNTIYF. Full variable domain (rest looked up from reference TRBV2 and TRBJ1-3): EPEVTQTPSHQVTQMGQEVILRCVPISNHLYFYWYRQILGQKVEFLVSFYNNEISEKSEIFDDQFSVERPDGSNFTLKIRSTKLEDSAMYFCASGRQKSSGNTIYFGEGSWLTVV.

The chain has TRBV18 and TRBJ2-7; 9 bases agree with TRBD2. The ends lost 0 bases at V and 2 bases at J; junction bases unmatched: 8. The CDR3 sequence is 17 residues long. Per germline, CDR1 KGHSH and CDR2 LQKENI. As DNA, the CDR3 is TGTGCCAGCTCACCACCGGGTTTAGCGGGGGTCCCCTACGAGCAGTACTTC. Its protein product is CASSPPGLAGVPYEQYF.

The rearrangement links TRBV4-3 to TRBJ1-1, with TRBD1 identical over 9 bases. CDR1 is LGHNA, CDR2 YSLEER, per germline. V shed 0 bases, J shed 10 bases, and the junction held 15 bases outside the gene matches. The CDR3 extends over 17 amino acids. The CDR3 region is CASSQDLGLHETGGAFF. Here the CDR3 DNA reads TGCGCCAGCAGCCAAGATCTCGGGTTACACGAGACAGGGGGAGCTTTCTTT.